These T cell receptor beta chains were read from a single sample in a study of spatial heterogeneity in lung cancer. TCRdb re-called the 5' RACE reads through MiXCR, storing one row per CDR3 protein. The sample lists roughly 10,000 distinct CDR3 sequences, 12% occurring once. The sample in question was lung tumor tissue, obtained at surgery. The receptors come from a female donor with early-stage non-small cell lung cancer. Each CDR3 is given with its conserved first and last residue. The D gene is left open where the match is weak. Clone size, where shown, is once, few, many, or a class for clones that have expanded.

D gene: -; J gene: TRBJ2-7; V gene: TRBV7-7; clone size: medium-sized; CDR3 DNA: TGTGCTAGCAGCTTAGAACTCGGGCCCTCCTACGAGCAGTACTTC; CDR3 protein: CASSLELGPSYEQYF
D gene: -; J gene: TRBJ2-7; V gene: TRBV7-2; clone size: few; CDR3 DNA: TGTGCCAGCAGCTTAGATGTAGTAGCCGAGCAGTACTTC; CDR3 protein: CASSLDVVAEQYF
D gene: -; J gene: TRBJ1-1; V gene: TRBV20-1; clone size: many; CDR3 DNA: TGCAGTGCCCTAATACGATATGAAGCTTTCTTT; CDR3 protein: CSALIRYEAFF
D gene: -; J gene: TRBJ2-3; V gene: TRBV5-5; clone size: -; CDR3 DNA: TGTGCCAGCAGCTCGTCCCCGACTTGGGCAGATACGCAGTATTTT; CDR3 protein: CASSSSPTWADTQYF
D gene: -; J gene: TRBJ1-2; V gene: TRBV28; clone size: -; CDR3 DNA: TGTGCCAGCAGTTTATCCACAGCTAACTATGGCTACACCTTC; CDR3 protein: CASSLSTANYGYTF
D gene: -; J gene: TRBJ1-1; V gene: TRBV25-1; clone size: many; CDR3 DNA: TGTGCCAGCAGTGAAGTGGGACCCATGAACACTGAAGCTTTCTTT; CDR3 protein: CASSEVGPMNTEAFF
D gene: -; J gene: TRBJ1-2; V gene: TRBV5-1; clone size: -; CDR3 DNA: TGCGCCAGCAGCTTGGACGGAAACTATGGCTACACCTTC; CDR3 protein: CASSLDGNYGYTF
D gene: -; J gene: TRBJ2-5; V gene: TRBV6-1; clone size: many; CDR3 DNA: TGTGCCAGCAGTGACCTTTTAGGCCAGGGAGAGACCCAGTACTTC; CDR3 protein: CASSDLLGQGETQYF
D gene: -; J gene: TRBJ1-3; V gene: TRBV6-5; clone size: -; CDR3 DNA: TGTGCCAGCAGGGTAGTCGGGGGAAACACCATATATTTT; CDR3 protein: CASRVVGGNTIYF
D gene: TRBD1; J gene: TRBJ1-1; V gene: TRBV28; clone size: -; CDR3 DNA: TGTGCCACCCGGACAGGGAACACTGAAGCTTTCTTT; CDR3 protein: CATRTGNTEAFF
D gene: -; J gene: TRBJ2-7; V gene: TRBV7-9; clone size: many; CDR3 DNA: TGTGCCAGCAGCGCATATCTGGGACCGAACTCCTACGAGCAGTACTTC; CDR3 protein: CASSAYLGPNSYEQYF
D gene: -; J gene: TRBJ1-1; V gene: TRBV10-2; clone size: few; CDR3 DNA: TGCGCCAGCAGGGACACAGGGTATGGACTAACTGAAGCTTTCTTT; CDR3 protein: CASRDTGYGLTEAFF
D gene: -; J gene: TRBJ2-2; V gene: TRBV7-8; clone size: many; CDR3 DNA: TGTGCCAGCAGCCCGCTCCCGGGACAGAACACCGGGGAGCTGTTTTTT; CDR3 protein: CASSPLPGQNTGELFF